These 2 T cell receptor beta chains came from one sample sequenced in a study of immune cell composition in non-small cell lung cancer. Libraries were prepared by immunoSEQ multiplex PCR; TCRdb keeps only in-frame clonotypes and omits some of them. The table includes 900 to 1,200 clones, less than 80% detected once. Input material: lung tumor tissue. These receptors were taken from a human donor with non-small cell lung cancer.

The J gene is TRBJ2-5, the V gene TRBV7-9, with a tentative D call TRBD2 (6 bases). Germline lookup yields CDR1 SEHNR and CDR2 FQNEAQ (reference sequence). CDR3 length: 15 residues. Deletions cut 4 bases from V and 5 bases from J, with 17 bases between. CDR3 sequence reads: CASSSRGAGKETQYF. CDR3 nucleotide sequence: TGTGCCAGCAGCTCCCGGGGAGCGGGTAAGGAGACCCAGTACTTC.

The V and J genes are TRBV11-2 and TRBJ2-3; D perhaps matches TRBD1 (6 bases). Trimming shortened V by 5 bases and J by 6 bases, and 9 bases separated the two germline ends. The germline CDR1 and CDR2 sequences are SGHAT and FQNNGV. The CDR3 is 12 residues long. CDR3 in DNA: TGTGCCAGCAGCCTACAGGGTGATACGCAGTATTTT. It yields the protein CASSLQGDTQYF.